Listed below are T cell receptor beta chains from one sample, sequenced in a study of cytomegalovirus exposure and HLA in healthy donors. The repertoire was sequenced with immunoSEQ multiplex PCR; TCRdb's copy has only in-frame clones and lacks some. The sample lists roughly 73,000 clones, around 78% occurring once. Source material: PBMCs. These receptors were obtained from a man aged 40-49 years in good health and CMV-seronegative. Both conserved end residues are part of each CDR3. D genes are given only for firm matches. Clone size is stated in some rows and not others, as once, few, many or a class when expanded.

j_gene: TRBJ2-7; abundance: .; d_gene: TRBD1; v_gene: TRBV7-8; CDR3aa: CASSTGQLFHEQYF; CDR3nt: TGTGCCAGCAGCACGGGACAGCTTTTTCACGAGCAGTACTTC
j_gene: TRBJ2-5; abundance: .; d_gene: TRBD1; v_gene: TRBV28; CDR3aa: CASSLPPGTASPQETQYF; CDR3nt: TGTGCCAGCAGTTTACCCCCCGGGACAGCTAGCCCTCAAGAGACCCAGTACTTC
j_gene: TRBJ1-2; abundance: .; d_gene: .; v_gene: TRBV6-6; CDR3aa: CASSYKPNAYGYTF; CDR3nt: TGTGCCAGCAGTTACAAGCCCAATGCCTATGGCTACACCTTC
j_gene: TRBJ2-5; abundance: .; d_gene: TRBD2; v_gene: TRBV14; CDR3aa: CASSLKGLAGGPQETQYF; CDR3nt: TGTGCCAGCAGCCTGAAGGGACTAGCGGGGGGGCCCCAAGAGACCCAGTACTTC
j_gene: TRBJ1-2; abundance: .; d_gene: TRBD1; v_gene: TRBV4-1; CDR3aa: CASTLDYDSGTASF; CDR3nt: TGCGCCAGCACCTTAGACTACGACTCTGGGACAGCCTCCTTC
j_gene: TRBJ2-7; abundance: .; d_gene: TRBD2; v_gene: TRBV6-6; CDR3aa: CASSYVREGEQYF; CDR3nt: TGTGCCAGCAGTTACGTCAGGGAGGGCGAGCAGTACTTC
j_gene: TRBJ2-3; abundance: .; d_gene: TRBD2; v_gene: TRBV19; CDR3aa: CASGLAGLDRTQYF; CDR3nt: TGTGCCAGTGGACTAGCGGGATTGGACCGGACGCAGTATTTT
j_gene: TRBJ1-4; abundance: .; d_gene: .; v_gene: TRBV5-1; CDR3aa: CASSLGEGIKEKLFF; CDR3nt: TGCGCCAGCAGCTTGGGGGAGGGGATAAAGGAAAAACTGTTTTTT
j_gene: TRBJ1-5; abundance: .; d_gene: .; v_gene: TRBV4-1; CDR3aa: CASSPDVQAYQPQHF; CDR3nt: TGCGCCAGCAGCCCCGACGTACAGGCTTATCAGCCCCAGCATTTT
j_gene: TRBJ2-7; abundance: .; d_gene: .; v_gene: TRBV5-1; CDR3aa: CASSFLYEQYF; CDR3nt: TGCGCCAGCAGCTTTTTATACGAGCAGTACTTC
j_gene: TRBJ2-1; abundance: .; d_gene: .; v_gene: TRBV5-1; CDR3aa: CASSLAPGLVYEQFF; CDR3nt: TGCGCCAGCAGCTTGGCCCCGGGACTGGTGTATGAGCAGTTCTTC
j_gene: TRBJ2-2; abundance: .; d_gene: .; v_gene: TRBV5-1; CDR3aa: CASSEPAGELFF; CDR3nt: TGCGCCAGCAGCGAGCCGGCCGGGGAGCTGTTTTTT
j_gene: TRBJ1-2; abundance: .; d_gene: .; v_gene: TRBV5-4; CDR3aa: CASSLGDRNYGYTF; CDR3nt: TGTGCCAGCAGCTTGGGCGACAGAAACTATGGCTACACCTTC
j_gene: TRBJ2-5; abundance: .; d_gene: TRBD2; v_gene: TRBV9; CDR3aa: CASSAGLADFQETQYF; CDR3nt: TGTGCCAGCAGCGCTGGACTAGCGGATTTCCAAGAGACCCAGTACTTC
j_gene: TRBJ1-1; abundance: .; d_gene: .; v_gene: TRBV5-6; CDR3aa: CASSWGAEAFF; CDR3nt: TGTGCCAGCAGCTGGGGGGCTGAAGCTTTCTTT
j_gene: TRBJ1-1; abundance: .; d_gene: .; v_gene: TRBV28; CDR3aa: CASSLSKLWAFF; CDR3nt: TGTGCCAGCAGTTTATCCAAGCTATGGGCTTTCTTT
j_gene: TRBJ2-5; abundance: .; d_gene: .; v_gene: TRBV14; CDR3aa: CASSQDMSQGRTQYF; CDR3nt: TGTGCCAGCAGCCAGGATATGAGCCAGGGGAGGACCCAGTACTTC
j_gene: TRBJ1-6; abundance: .; d_gene: .; v_gene: TRBV6-5; CDR3aa: CATTRQTNSPLHF; CDR3nt: TGTGCCACCACCAGGCAGACTAATTCACCCCTCCACTTT
j_gene: TRBJ2-5; abundance: .; d_gene: .; v_gene: TRBV10-3; CDR3aa: CAISDPRGETQYF; CDR3nt: TGTGCCATCAGTGACCCCCGGGGGGAGACCCAGTACTTC
j_gene: TRBJ2-1; abundance: .; d_gene: TRBD1; v_gene: TRBV7-9; CDR3aa: CASSLGRGFSYNEQFF; CDR3nt: TGTGCCAGCAGCTTGGGCAGGGGGTTCTCCTACAATGAGCAGTTCTTC
j_gene: TRBJ1-2; abundance: .; d_gene: TRBD1; v_gene: TRBV6-5; CDR3aa: CASRRGQGVYGYTF; CDR3nt: TGTGCCAGCAGGAGGGGACAGGGGGTCTATGGCTACACCTTC
j_gene: TRBJ2-7; abundance: .; d_gene: TRBD2; v_gene: TRBV6-5; CDR3aa: CASRRGDWYF; CDR3nt: TGTGCCAGCAGGCGGGGGGATTGGTACTTC
j_gene: TRBJ2-5; abundance: .; d_gene: TRBD2; v_gene: TRBV30; CDR3aa: CAWRRGSGDQETQYF; CDR3nt: TGTGCCTGGAGACGAGGCAGCGGGGACCAAGAGACCCAGTACTTC
j_gene: TRBJ1-1; abundance: .; d_gene: .; v_gene: TRBV5-1; CDR3aa: CASRSGTMNTEAFF; CDR3nt: TGCGCCAGCAGATCGGGAACTATGAACACTGAAGCTTTCTTT
j_gene: TRBJ1-5; abundance: .; d_gene: .; v_gene: TRBV7-2; CDR3aa: CASSLEGGLGGNQPQHF; CDR3nt: TGTGCCAGCAGCTTGGAAGGAGGTCTCGGAGGCAATCAGCCCCAGCATTTT
j_gene: TRBJ2-7; abundance: .; d_gene: .; v_gene: TRBV5-1; CDR3aa: CASSPQASSYEQYF; CDR3nt: TGCGCCAGCAGCCCCCAGGCGAGCTCCTACGAGCAGTACTTC
j_gene: TRBJ2-6; abundance: once; d_gene: TRBD1; v_gene: TRBV5-1; CDR3aa: CASSQGQDSSGANVLTF; CDR3nt: TGCGCCAGCAGCCAGGGACAGGATAGCTCTGGGGCCAACGTCCTGACTTTC
j_gene: TRBJ2-7; abundance: .; d_gene: .; v_gene: TRBV14; CDR3aa: CASSQMGARYEQYF; CDR3nt: TGTGCCAGCAGCCAAATGGGGGCGCGGTACGAGCAGTACTTC
j_gene: TRBJ2-1; abundance: once; d_gene: .; v_gene: TRBV7-2; CDR3aa: CASSLDTKGEQFF; CDR3nt: TGTGCCAGCAGCCTGGACACGAAAGGGGAGCAGTTCTTC
j_gene: TRBJ1-1; abundance: .; d_gene: .; v_gene: TRBV19; CDR3aa: CASRGRDSPWGTEAFF; CDR3nt: TGTGCCAGTAGGGGGCGGGACTCTCCCTGGGGCACTGAAGCTTTCTTT
j_gene: TRBJ2-1; abundance: .; d_gene: TRBD2; v_gene: TRBV7-2; CDR3aa: CASSSWISGGGNEQFF; CDR3nt: TGTGCCAGCAGCTCCTGGATTAGCGGGGGGGGCAATGAGCAGTTCTTC
j_gene: TRBJ2-3; abundance: .; d_gene: .; v_gene: TRBV7-2; CDR3aa: CASSLGGDPDTQYF; CDR3nt: TGTGCCAGCAGCTTAGGCGGGGACCCAGATACGCAGTATTTT
j_gene: TRBJ1-2; abundance: few; d_gene: TRBD1; v_gene: TRBV6-6; CDR3aa: CASVGTGLRGGYGYTF; CDR3nt: TGTGCCAGCGTCGGGACAGGGCTCCGGGGCGGCTATGGCTACACCTTC
j_gene: TRBJ1-1; abundance: once; d_gene: .; v_gene: TRBV5-1; CDR3aa: CASSLLGDDTEAFF; CDR3nt: TGCGCCAGCAGCTTATTAGGGGATGACACTGAAGCTTTCTTT
j_gene: TRBJ1-1; abundance: .; d_gene: .; v_gene: TRBV30; CDR3aa: CAWSVLKGARTIDTEAFF; CDR3nt: TGTGCCTGGAGTGTACTAAAAGGAGCCCGGACAATAGACACTGAAGCTTTCTTT
j_gene: TRBJ1-5; abundance: .; d_gene: TRBD1; v_gene: TRBV19; CDR3aa: CAFKAGTGDQPQHF; CDR3nt: TGTGCCTTTAAGGCCGGGACAGGGGACCAGCCCCAGCATTTT
j_gene: TRBJ1-1; abundance: .; d_gene: .; v_gene: TRBV27; CDR3aa: CASSRPRASDSAFEAFF; CDR3nt: TGTGCCAGCAGTCGACCTCGTGCTTCTGACAGCGCTTTTGAAGCTTTCTTT
j_gene: TRBJ2-7; abundance: once; d_gene: .; v_gene: TRBV5-1; CDR3aa: CASSANRRGSKGVYEQYF; CDR3nt: TGCGCCAGCAGCGCAAATCGACGAGGTTCGAAGGGGGTTTACGAGCAGTACTTC
j_gene: TRBJ1-5; abundance: .; d_gene: .; v_gene: TRBV28; CDR3aa: CASSPPGSNQPQHF; CDR3nt: TGTGCCAGCAGTCCACCGGGGAGCAATCAGCCCCAGCATTTT
j_gene: TRBJ2-3; abundance: .; d_gene: TRBD1; v_gene: TRBV19; CDR3aa: CASMTGDTDTQYF; CDR3nt: TGTGCCAGTATGACAGGGGACACAGATACGCAGTATTTT
j_gene: TRBJ2-5; abundance: .; d_gene: .; v_gene: TRBV28; CDR3aa: CASSSPSAGAQYF; CDR3nt: TGTGCCAGCAGTTCACCCAGCGCCGGGGCCCAGTACTTC
j_gene: TRBJ2-5; abundance: .; d_gene: .; v_gene: TRBV5-1; CDR3aa: CASIRTSRETQYF; CDR3nt: TGCGCCAGCATCCGAACAAGTCGAGAGACCCAGTACTTC
j_gene: TRBJ1-1; abundance: .; d_gene: .; v_gene: TRBV19; CDR3aa: CASSTLRNTEAFF; CDR3nt: TGTGCCAGTAGTACTTTGAGAAACACTGAAGCTTTCTTT
j_gene: TRBJ1-5; abundance: few; d_gene: TRBD1; v_gene: TRBV7-8; CDR3aa: CASSLGGGGQRFQPQHF; CDR3nt: TGTGCCAGCAGCTTAGGTGGAGGGGGACAGAGGTTTCAGCCCCAGCATTTT
j_gene: TRBJ1-2; abundance: .; d_gene: .; v_gene: TRBV28; CDR3aa: CASTPGQRRGGYTF; CDR3nt: TGTGCCAGCACTCCAGGACAGAGAAGGGGAGGCTACACCTTC
j_gene: TRBJ2-7; abundance: once; d_gene: TRBD2; v_gene: TRBV7-2; CDR3aa: CASSLGLAGDRQYF; CDR3nt: TGTGCCAGCAGCTTAGGACTAGCGGGGGATCGGCAGTACTTC
j_gene: TRBJ2-7; abundance: .; d_gene: .; v_gene: TRBV5-5; CDR3aa: CASSRTWTGGAYEQYF; CDR3nt: TGTGCCAGCAGCAGAACATGGACAGGAGGGGCCTACGAGCAGTACTTC
j_gene: TRBJ1-6; abundance: .; d_gene: .; v_gene: TRBV6-1; CDR3aa: CASSEEYVSSYNSPLHF; CDR3nt: TGTGCCAGCAGTGAAGAGTATGTTAGCTCCTATAATTCACCCCTCCACTTT
j_gene: TRBJ2-7; abundance: .; d_gene: TRBD1; v_gene: TRBV5-1; CDR3aa: CASSLGPGGAEQYF; CDR3nt: TGCGCCAGCAGCTTGGGACCAGGGGGCGCCGAGCAGTACTTC
j_gene: TRBJ2-1; abundance: .; d_gene: TRBD2; v_gene: TRBV19; CDR3aa: CASSASRTSGGYNEQFF; CDR3nt: TGTGCCAGTAGTGCTTCCCGGACTAGCGGGGGCTACAATGAGCAGTTCTTC
j_gene: TRBJ2-5; abundance: .; d_gene: .; v_gene: TRBV18; CDR3aa: CASSPQALQETQYF; CDR3nt: TGTGCCAGCTCACCACAAGCTCTCCAAGAGACCCAGTACTTC
j_gene: TRBJ1-1; abundance: .; d_gene: TRBD1; v_gene: TRBV5-1; CDR3aa: CASRTGVGVMNTEAFF; CDR3nt: TGCGCCAGCAGAACAGGGGTTGGAGTGATGAACACTGAAGCTTTCTTT
j_gene: TRBJ1-2; abundance: .; d_gene: .; v_gene: TRBV7-2; CDR3aa: CASSLVSGGGYGYTF; CDR3nt: TGTGCCAGCAGCTTAGTCTCGGGGGGAGGGTATGGCTACACCTTC
j_gene: TRBJ2-7; abundance: .; d_gene: .; v_gene: TRBV7-2; CDR3aa: CASSLTPISSYEQYF; CDR3nt: TGTGCCAGCAGCTTAACTCCGATTAGCTCCTACGAGCAGTACTTC
j_gene: TRBJ1-1; abundance: once; d_gene: TRBD1; v_gene: TRBV7-8; CDR3aa: CASSLAGQGVNGAFF; CDR3nt: TGTGCCAGCAGCTTAGCGGGACAGGGCGTCAATGGGGCTTTCTTT
j_gene: TRBJ1-2; abundance: .; d_gene: TRBD1; v_gene: TRBV5-1; CDR3aa: CASSLYGTGGRGYTF; CDR3nt: TGCGCCAGCAGCTTGTATGGGACAGGGGGACGTGGCTACACCTTC
j_gene: TRBJ2-7; abundance: .; d_gene: .; v_gene: TRBV27; CDR3aa: CASRTAYEHYEQYF; CDR3nt: TGTGCCAGCAGAACAGCCTACGAGCACTACGAGCAGTACTTC
j_gene: TRBJ1-2; abundance: few; d_gene: .; v_gene: TRBV6-5; CDR3aa: CASSYPISGLGYGYTF; CDR3nt: TGTGCCAGCAGTTACCCGATATCGGGACTCGGCTATGGCTACACCTTC
j_gene: TRBJ1-4; abundance: .; d_gene: TRBD1; v_gene: TRBV5-1; CDR3aa: CASSLDGGQPFF; CDR3nt: TGCGCCAGCAGCTTGGATGGGGGACAGCCGTTTTTT